Shown below are 26 T cell receptor beta chains from a single sample sequenced in a study of T cell responses to AZD1222 COVID-19 vaccine. Profiling relied on immunoSEQ multiplex PCR, and the TCRdb table lists in-frame clones only, not all of them. The sample shows 140,000 to 150,000 clones, about 93% of them seen only once. Specimen: peripheral blood, collected on day 0 of AZD1222 vaccination. These receptors were taken from an adult in good health.

This clone was recorded a few times. The chain is built from TRBV2 and TRBJ2-5, with TRBD1 matching 7 bases. J gave up 6 bases and V 6 bases, and 7 bases lay outside the gene matches. Per the germline V gene, CDR1 is SNHLY and CDR2 is FYNNEI. This CDR3 spans 13 amino acids. CDR3 in DNA: TGTGCCAGCAGCGCCCCGGGACAGCAGACCCAGTACTTC. Protein sequence: CASSAPGQQTQYF.

The rearrangement links TRBV5-4 to TRBJ2-2; D possibly uses TRBD1 or TRBD2 (7 bases each). The CDR3 is made up of 16 amino acids. Trimming stripped 4 bases from V and 4 bases from J, with 17 bases between. Germline assignment: CDR1 SGHNT and CDR2 YYREEE (reference sequence). The CDR3 DNA is TGTGCCAGCAGCCACCAGGGGGGGGCTCCCACCGGGGAGCTGTTTTTT. It codes for CASSHQGGAPTGELFF.

The rearrangement uses TRBV18 and TRBJ2-1, with TRBD2 matching over 9 bases. CDR3 size: 15 residues. Germline trimming cut 3 bases from V and 7 bases from J; bases unmatched to any gene: 7. Germline V gene data show CDR1 as KGHSH and CDR2 as LQKENI. The CDR3 here is CASSPSAGGGNEQFF. CDR3 in DNA: TGTGCCAGCTCACCCTCAGCGGGGGGAGGGAATGAGCAGTTCTTC.

This clone was observed a single time. The chain carries TRBV6-5 and TRBJ2-5, with D perhaps assigned TRBD1 or TRBD2 (5 bases each). CDR3 length: 14 residues. Germline CDR1 MNHEY, CDR2 SVGAGI. Trimming shortened V by 7 bases and J by 5 bases, and 17 bases separated the two germline ends. CDR3 region: CASNRAGSGETQYF. CDR3 nucleotides: TGTGCCAGCAATCGGGCAGGGTCGGGGGAGACCCAGTACTTC.

J is TRBJ1-1 and V is TRBV5-1; 8 bases map to TRBD1. Looked up from germline, CDR1 is SGHRS and CDR2 is YFSETQ. The CDR3 is 15 amino acids. The trim removed 4 bases at V and 1 base at J, leaving 6 bases unmatched. The CDR3: CASSARTGRNTEAFF. The CDR3 region has the DNA TGCGCCAGCAGCGCAAGGACAGGGAGGAACACTGAAGCTTTCTTT. The entire variable domain, with the rest obtained from reference TRBV5-1 and TRBJ1-1, is as follows: KAGVTQTPRYLIKTRGQQVTLSCSPISGHRSVSWYQQTPGQGLQFLFEYFSETQRNKGNFPGRFSGRQFSNSRSEMNVSTLELGDSALYLCASSARTGRNTEAFFGQGTRLTVV.

This chain uses TRBV23-1 with TRBJ1-2; TRBD1 matches at 7 bases. TRBV23-1 carries the ORF label, with uncertain function. The V gene end was trimmed by 0 bases and the J gene end by 2 bases; junction bases not matched to a gene: 6. This CDR3 region has 16 residues. CDR3 sequence (DNA): TGCGCCAGCAGTCAATCCACGGACAGGAAAAACTATGGCTACACCTTC. Amino acids: CASSQSTDRKNYGYTF.

J is TRBJ1-1 and V is TRBV12-3 or TRBV12-4; D not resolved. The CDR3 length is 12 residues. V was shortened by 3 bases and J by 6 bases, with 8 bases between the two germline ends. CDR3 amino acids: CASSLYRAEAFF. CDR3 DNA sequence: TGTGCCAGCAGTTTGTATAGAGCTGAAGCTTTCTTT.

The J gene is TRBJ2-1, the V gene TRBV6-2 or TRBV6-3; D may be TRBD1 or TRBD2 (5 bases each). Trimming removed 0 bases at V and 9 bases at J, with 12 bases between. Germline V CDR1 and CDR2: MNHEY, SVGEGT. The CDR3 sequence is 14 residues long. CDR3 nucleotides: TGTGCCAGCAGTTACTCGAGAGGGGCCAGTGAGCAGTTCTTC. Protein sequence: CASSYSRGASEQFF.

This rearrangement joins TRBV3-1 (or the pseudogene TRBV3-2) to TRBJ2-5; the D call may be TRBD1 or TRBD2 (5 bases each). CDR1 is LGHDT, CDR2 YNNKEL, per germline (reference sequence). V was trimmed by 4 bases and J by 0 bases, leaving 6 bases between them. The CDR3 totals 13 residues. In DNA, the CDR3 is TGTGCCAGCAGCCGGGGGTACCAAGAGACCCAGTACTTC. This translates into CASSRGYQETQYF.

The chain couples TRBV4-1 to TRBJ1-3; no firm D call. The CDR3 contains 13 residues. Germline V lookup: CDR1 MGHRA, CDR2 YSYEKL. The V end was cut by 8 bases, the J end by 4 bases, with 12 bases between. CDR3 region: CASSPGGGNTIYF. The DNA for the CDR3 is TGCGCCAGCTCGCCGGGTGGCGGAAACACCATATATTTT.

The chain uses TRBV18 and TRBJ1-4, with D possibly TRBD1 on 5 matching bases. The CDR3 loop spans 15 amino acids. The V end was cut by 3 bases, the J end by 5 bases, with 13 bases between. Germline lookup yields CDR1 KGHSH and CDR2 LQKENI. The CDR3 region is CASSPRVFGNEKLFF. The CDR3, as DNA: TGTGCCAGCTCACCCAGGGTTTTCGGGAATGAAAAACTGTTTTTT.

This chain links TRBV7-6 with TRBJ2-5, with D perhaps matching TRBD1 (6 bases). The V and J ends lost 5 bases and 5 bases respectively, with 21 bases between them. The CDR3 covers 16 residues. Germline CDR1 reads SGHVS; CDR2 reads FNYEAQ. This chain's CDR3 is CASSPRSGQSGETQYF. CDR3 in DNA: TGTGCCAGCAGCCCTAGATCGGGACAAAGTGGCGAGACCCAGTACTTC. The full variable domain, in which reference TRBV7-6 and TRBJ2-5 provide the parts outside the CDR3, is GAGVSQSPRYKVTKRGQDVALRCDPISGHVSLYWYRQALGQGPEFLTYFNYEAQQDKSGLPNDRFSAERPEGSISTLTIQRTEQRDSAMYRCASSPRSGQSGETQYFGPGTRLLVL.

This chain connects TRBV7-9 to TRBJ1-6; no clear D. The CDR3 runs 15 residues. The V and J ends lost 2 bases and 6 bases respectively, with 11 bases between them. Germline V gene data show CDR1 as SEHNR and CDR2 as FQNEAQ (reference sequence). This chain's CDR3 is CASSLFGRRNSPLHF. For the CDR3, the DNA is TGTGCCAGCAGCTTATTTGGCCGACGTAATTCACCCCTCCACTTT.

This rearrangement joins TRBV28 to TRBJ1-1; possible D gene TRBD1, 5 bases. V lost 11 bases to trimming and J lost 0 bases, with 16 bases between them. CDR1 MDHEN and CDR2 SYDVKM come from the germline V gene. The CDR3 totals 14 residues. This CDR3 reads CAGKRDQMNTEAFF. CDR3 sequence (DNA): TGTGCCGGAAAGAGGGACCAAATGAACACTGAAGCTTTCTTT. Variable domain in full (rest from reference TRBV28 and TRBJ1-1): DVKVTQSSRYLVKRTGEKVFLECVQDMDHENMFWYRQDPGLGLRLIYFSYDVKMKEKGDIPEGYSVSREKKERFSLILESASTNQTSMYLCAGKRDQMNTEAFFGQGTRLTVV.

The chain joins TRBV12-3 or TRBV12-4 to TRBJ1-5; tentatively, D is TRBD1 (5 bases). This CDR3 contains 13 residues. The V gene lost 2 bases and the J gene lost 7 bases, with 9 bases spanning the gap. In DNA, the CDR3 is TGTGCCAGCAGTTTACAGGGTCGGCAGCCCCAGCATTTT. Residues: CASSLQGRQPQHF.

The genes are TRBV6-6 and TRBJ2-7, with a weak D call TRBD2 (5 bases). CDR3 length: 14 residues. The V gene's germline CDR1 is MNHNY and CDR2 SVGAGI (reference sequence). Trimming took 6 bases from V and 0 from J, leaving 12 bases between them. In DNA, the CDR3 is TGTGCCAGCAGACCCCTGGGGAGCTCCTACGAGCAGTACTTC. Protein sequence: CASRPLGSSYEQYF.

The rearrangement joins TRBV9 to TRBJ2-1; 9 bases fit TRBD2. J gave up 3 bases and V 0 bases, and 7 bases lay outside the gene matches. The germline gives CDR1 SGDLS, CDR2 YYNGEE. The CDR3 is 17 amino acids. The CDR3 region is CASSVESATSGYNEQFF. The CDR3 bases are TGTGCCAGCAGCGTAGAGAGCGCGACTAGCGGCTACAATGAGCAGTTCTTC. Full variable domain (missing parts from reference TRBV9 and TRBJ2-1): DSGVTQTPKHLITATGQRVTLRCSPRSGDLSVYWYQQSLDQGLQFLIQYYNGEERAKGNILERFSAQQFPDLHSELNLSSLELGDSALYFCASSVESATSGYNEQFFGPGTRLTVL.

The chain combines TRBV3-1 (or the pseudogene TRBV3-2) with TRBJ1-2; no clear D gene. The germline V gene has CDR1 LGHDT and CDR2 YNNKEL (reference sequence). Trimming took 4 bases from V and 4 from J, leaving 13 bases between them. This CDR3 is built from 14 residues. CDR3 in DNA: TGTGCCAGCAGCCCGGACGGAATTTCCTATGGCTACACCTTC. Translation gives CASSPDGISYGYTF.

This clone was seen once. The J gene is TRBJ1-2, the V gene TRBV30; D is perhaps TRBD1 (5 bases). Germline V CDR1 and CDR2: GTSNPN, SVGIG (reference sequence). Trimming took 0 bases from V and 7 from J, leaving 9 bases between them. There are 12 residues in the CDR3. The CDR3 DNA reads TGTGCCTGGAGTGTAGGTGGGGCTGGCTACACCTTC. Its translation is CAWSVGGAGYTF. The full variable domain, completed using reference TRBV30 and TRBJ1-2, is SQTIHQWPATLVQPVGSPLSLECTVEGTSNPNLYWYRQAAGRGLQLLFYSVGIGQISSEVPQNLSASRPQDRQFILSSKKLLLSDSGFYLCAWSVGGAGYTFGSGTRLTVV.

The chain is built from TRBV6-5 and TRBJ1-5, with D unclear. CDR3 length equals 13 residues. Trimming cost V 4 bases and J 2 bases, with 6 bases left between them. Germline lookup yields CDR1 MNHEY and CDR2 SVGAGI. The CDR3: CASSSRGNQPQHF. As DNA, the CDR3 is TGTGCCAGCAGTTCCCGAGGCAATCAGCCCCAGCATTTT.

J is TRBJ2-1 and V is TRBV2, with 10 positions matching TRBD2. Germline V CDR1 and CDR2: SNHLY, FYNNEI. The CDR3 runs to 15 residues. Unmatched junction bases numbered 5, after V lost 6 bases and J lost 3 bases. The CDR3 sequence is CASRERGGSYNEQFF. The CDR3 DNA reads as TGTGCCAGCAGGGAGCGGGGGGGAAGCTACAATGAGCAGTTCTTC.

The rearrangement uses TRBV11-2 and TRBJ2-5; possibly TRBD2 for D (7 bases). CDR1 and CDR2 from the germline V gene are SGHAT and FQNNGV. The CDR3 length is 16 residues. Trimming pared 6 bases from V and 5 bases from J, leaving 22 bases between. The CDR3 nucleotides read TGTGCCAGCAGACTCGGGAAAGGGGGGGGCCGCGAGACCCAGTACTTC. Protein: CASRLGKGGGRETQYF.

The rearrangement uses TRBV6-5 and TRBJ1-2; no clear D gene. In germline, CDR1 is MNHEY, CDR2 SVGAGI. The CDR3 runs 14 residues. V lost 0 bases, J lost 4 bases, and 9 bases lay in between. CDR3 nucleotides: TGTGCCAGCAGTTACTCGATCGCCCTCTATGGCTACACCTTC. It encodes CASSYSIALYGYTF.

This sequence joins TRBV6-5 and TRBJ2-1; 10 nucleotides align to TRBD2. The V gene's germline CDR1 is MNHEY and CDR2 SVGAGI. J gave up 10 bases and V 2 bases, and 8 bases lay outside the gene matches. The CDR3 extends over 15 amino acids. CDR3 in DNA: TGTGCCAGCAGTTACACGCTAGCGGGGGCTATAGAGCAGTTCTTC. Protein product: CASSYTLAGAIEQFF.

The gene calls are TRBV28 and TRBJ1-2; D is unresolved. V lost 8 bases and J lost 2, with 12 bases in between. The CDR3 is made up of 13 amino acids. Germline V CDR1 and CDR2: MDHEN, SYDVKM. The CDR3 reads CASQRAENYGYTF. For the CDR3, the DNA is TGTGCCAGCCAACGTGCGGAAAACTATGGCTACACCTTC.

This clone showed up just once. The gene calls are TRBV29-1 and TRBJ1-2, with TRBD1 as a possible D gene (6 bases). Between the trimmed V and J ends, which lost 0 bases and 7 bases, there was a span of 15 bases. Germline V gives CDR1 SQVTM, CDR2 ANQGSEA. The CDR3 totals 14 residues. CDR3 loop: CSVEEGAGVGGYTF. The CDR3 DNA reads as TGCAGCGTTGAAGAGGGGGCGGGAGTTGGTGGCTACACCTTC.